These 4 T cell receptor beta chains share one sample of origin, sequenced in a study of beta chain features in type 1 diabetes. Expressed TCRB transcripts were sequenced after all isolated RNA was converted to cDNA. Assay: immunoSEQ multiplex PCR; the TCRdb copy retains only in-frame clones and omits some. The profile shows hundreds of thousands of clones, 15% of them singletons. Sample: naive CD4+ T cells from blood. The receptors originated from a man aged 18-30 years in good health.

This clone has only a few counts. This chain links TRBV27 with TRBJ1-6; D uncertain. The germline CDR1 and CDR2 sequences are MNHEY and SMNVEV (reference sequence). There are 16 residues in the CDR3. V was trimmed by 2 bases and J by 7 bases, leaving 15 bases between them. DNA of the CDR3: TGTGCCAGCAGTTTAATTGATGGGAGATTAAATTCACCCCTCCACTTT. Translated: CASSLIDGRLNSPLHF.

This clone appeared a few times. The chain couples TRBV14 to TRBJ2-3, with 7 bases fitting TRBD2. Trimming took 1 base from V and 1 from J; bases not matched to a gene: 11. The CDR3 spans 18 residues. Germline V CDR1 and CDR2: SGHDN, FVKESK. The CDR3 sequence is CASSQVGTIRRGTDTQYF. The DNA for the CDR3 is TGTGCCAGCAGCCAAGTGGGGACTATCCGGCGGGGCACAGATACGCAGTATTTT.

This clone came up a few times. The chain joins TRBV6-1 to TRBJ1-4; 7 bases fit TRBD1. This CDR3 region has 14 residues. Germline V gene lookup returns CDR1 MNHNS and CDR2 SASEGT. J lost 1 base, V lost 7 bases, and 3 bases had no gene match. The CDR3 reads CASIRDRTNEKLFF. Here the CDR3 DNA reads TGTGCCAGCATTAGGGACAGAACTAATGAAAAACTGTTTTTT.

The rearrangement joins TRBV5-4 to TRBJ1-3; maybe TRBD1 (5 bases). Trimming removed 4 bases from V and 5 bases from J, with 13 bases in between. There are 14 residues in the CDR3. Germline V gene data show CDR1 as SGHNT and CDR2 as YYREEE (reference sequence). Written as DNA, the CDR3 is TGTGCCAGCAGCCCGGGCGAGGGGAGAAACACCATATATTTT. Protein sequence: CASSPGEGRNTIYF.